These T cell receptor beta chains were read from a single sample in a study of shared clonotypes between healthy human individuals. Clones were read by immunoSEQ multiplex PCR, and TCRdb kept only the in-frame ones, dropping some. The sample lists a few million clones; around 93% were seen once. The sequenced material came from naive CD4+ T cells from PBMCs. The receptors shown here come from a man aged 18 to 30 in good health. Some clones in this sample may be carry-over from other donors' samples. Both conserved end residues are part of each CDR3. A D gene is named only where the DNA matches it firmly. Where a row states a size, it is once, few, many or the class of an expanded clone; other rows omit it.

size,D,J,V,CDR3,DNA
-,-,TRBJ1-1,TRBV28,CASSLSGAGTEAFF,TGTGCCAGCAGTTTATCAGGGGCCGGGACTGAAGCTTTCTTT
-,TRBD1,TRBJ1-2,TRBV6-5,CASRRQGAGGYTF,TGTGCCAGCAGGAGACAGGGTGCGGGGGGCTACACCTTC
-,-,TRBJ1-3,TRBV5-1,CASSLEGLGNTIYF,TGCGCCAGCAGCTTGGAAGGGCTGGGAAACACCATATATTTT
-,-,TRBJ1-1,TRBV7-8,CASSLAGRTEAFF,TGTGCCAGCAGCTTGGCAGGGCGTACTGAAGCTTTCTTT
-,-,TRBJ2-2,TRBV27,CASSLSGKNTGELFF,TGTGCCAGCAGTTTATCAGGAAAGAACACCGGGGAGCTGTTTTTT
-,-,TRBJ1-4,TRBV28,CASQTRHGANEKLFF,TGTGCCAGCCAGACGAGGCATGGGGCTAATGAAAAACTGTTTTTT
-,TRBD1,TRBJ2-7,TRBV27,CASKQGRFSYEQYF,TGTGCCAGTAAACAGGGGCGTTTTTCCTACGAGCAGTACTTC
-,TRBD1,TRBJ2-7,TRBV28,CASSFGGTGDYEQYF,TGTGCCAGCAGTTTTGGAGGAACAGGGGACTACGAGCAGTACTTC
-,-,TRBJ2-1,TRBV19,CASSIGVIEGRTYNEQFF,TGTGCCAGTAGTATAGGAGTGATAGAGGGGCGTACCTACAATGAGCAGTTCTTC
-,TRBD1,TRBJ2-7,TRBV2,CASSKDRAAYEQYF,TGTGCCAGCAGCAAGGACAGGGCGGCCTACGAGCAGTACTTC
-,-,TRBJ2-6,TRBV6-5,CASRARSGANVLTF,TGTGCCAGCAGAGCTCGCTCTGGGGCCAACGTCCTGACTTTC
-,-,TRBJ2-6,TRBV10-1,CASSLGAGANVLTF,TGCGCCAGCAGTCTAGGTGCCGGGGCCAACGTCCTGACTTTC
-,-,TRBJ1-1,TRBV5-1,CASSGVQSNTEAFF,TGCGCCAGCAGCGGTGTTCAGTCGAACACTGAAGCTTTCTTT
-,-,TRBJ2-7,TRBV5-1,CASSLEGVEGEQYF,TGCGCCAGCAGCTTGGAGGGGGTCGAGGGCGAGCAGTACTTC
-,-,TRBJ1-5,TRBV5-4,CASSLDSNQPQHF,TGTGCCAGCAGCTTGGACAGCAATCAGCCCCAGCATTTT
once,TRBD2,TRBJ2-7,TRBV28,CASTLAGLNTYEQYF,TGTGCCAGCACACTAGCGGGCCTCAACACATACGAGCAGTACTTC
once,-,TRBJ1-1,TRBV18,CASSPTTGLNTEAFF,TGTGCCAGCTCACCTACGACAGGTTTGAACACTGAAGCTTTCTTT
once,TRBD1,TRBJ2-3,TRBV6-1,CASARTGGSDTQYF,TGTGCCAGTGCCCGGACAGGGGGATCAGATACGCAGTATTTT
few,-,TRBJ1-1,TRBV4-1,CASSQGIRAAFF,TGCGCCAGCAGCCAAGGGATTCGCGCGGCTTTCTTT
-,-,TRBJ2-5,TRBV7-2,CASSRGLLAPETQYF,TGTGCCAGCAGCCGTGGGCTCCTAGCCCCAGAGACCCAGTACTTC
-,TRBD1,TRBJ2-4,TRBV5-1,CASSLVGTGNIQYF,TGCGCCAGCAGCTTGGTTGGGACAGGCAACATTCAGTACTTC
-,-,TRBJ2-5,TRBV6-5,CASRTSGTEKETQYF,TGTGCCAGCAGGACTTCCGGGACGGAAAAAGAGACCCAGTACTTC
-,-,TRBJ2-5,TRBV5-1,CASSLVGGQETQYF,TGCGCCAGCAGCTTGGTCGGAGGGCAAGAGACCCAGTACTTC
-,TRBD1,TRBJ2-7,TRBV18,CASSDQGDGNDEQYF,TGTGCCAGCTCAGACCAGGGGGATGGGAACGACGAGCAGTACTTC
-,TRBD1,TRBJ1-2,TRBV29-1,CSVGKGQYYGYTF,TGCAGCGTAGGAAAGGGACAGTACTATGGCTACACCTTC
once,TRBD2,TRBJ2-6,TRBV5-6,CASSPGGGSGANVLTF,TGTGCCAGCAGCCCCGGGGGGGGCTCTGGGGCCAACGTCCTGACTTTC
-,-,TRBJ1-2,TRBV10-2,CASSEFLSGNYGYTF,TGCGCCAGCAGTGAGTTTTTGTCAGGAAACTATGGCTACACCTTC
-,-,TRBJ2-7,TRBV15,CATSREAIPGFDEQYF,TGTGCCACCAGCAGAGAAGCAATCCCAGGGTTCGACGAGCAGTACTTC
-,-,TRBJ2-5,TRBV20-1,CSAMGVETQYF,TGCAGTGCTATGGGGGTAGAGACCCAGTACTTC
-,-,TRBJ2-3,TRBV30,CAWRSASSRGTDTQYF,TGTGCCTGGAGGTCGGCTTCTAGTAGGGGCACAGATACGCAGTATTTT
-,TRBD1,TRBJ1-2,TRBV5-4,CASSSAQTGNYGYTF,TGTGCCAGCAGCTCCGCACAGACAGGGAACTATGGCTACACCTTC
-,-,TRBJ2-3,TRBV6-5,CASSTGPRKRDTQYF,TGTGCCAGCAGTACCGGGCCTCGAAAACGAGATACGCAGTATTTT
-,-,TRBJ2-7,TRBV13,CASSLQGQLAYEQYF,TGTGCCAGCAGCCTCCAAGGACAGCTTGCCTACGAGCAGTACTTC
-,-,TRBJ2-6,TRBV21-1,CASSKGGRDPNVLTF,TGTGCCAGCAGCAAGGGGGGAAGGGACCCCAACGTCCTGACTTTC
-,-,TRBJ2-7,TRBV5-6,CASSLAGQGYEQYF,TGTGCCAGCAGCTTGGCCGGCCAGGGATACGAGCAGTACTTC
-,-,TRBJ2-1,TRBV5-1,CASSLRQESSYNEQFF,TGCGCCAGCAGCCTACGACAGGAGAGCTCCTACAATGAGCAGTTCTTC
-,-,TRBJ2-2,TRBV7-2,CASSPEGPYIGELFF,TGTGCCAGCAGCCCCGAGGGGCCTTACATCGGGGAGCTGTTTTTT
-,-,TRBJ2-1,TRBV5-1,CASSSTGTANNEQFF,TGCGCCAGCAGCTCGACCGGGACTGCCAACAATGAGCAGTTCTTC
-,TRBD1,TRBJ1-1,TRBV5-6,CASSRDRGSFAFF,TGTGCCAGCAGCCGGGACAGGGGGAGTTTCGCTTTCTTT
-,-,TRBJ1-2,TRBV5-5,CASSSRQGRSWDYGYTF,TGTGCCAGCAGCTCCCGGCAGGGCCGTAGTTGGGACTATGGCTACACCTTC
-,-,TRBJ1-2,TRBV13,CASSLLREGTSNYGYTF,TGTGCCAGCAGCTTATTAAGGGAAGGGACGTCCAACTATGGCTACACCTTC
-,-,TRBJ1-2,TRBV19,CASTQGWNYGYTF,TGTGCCAGTACTCAAGGATGGAACTATGGCTACACCTTC